This TCR beta chain was recovered during a study of low-dose radiotherapy and immunotherapy resistance in tumors (dated by TCRdb to about 2022). Regarding the complete study: Cohort 1 received 0.5 Gy per fraction every 2 weeks, with a prescribed total PTV dose of 6.5 Gy. For Cohort 2, the dose was 1 Gy per fraction given every two weeks, adding up to 13 Gy in total across 26 weeks. Nivolumab was administered intravenously as a 240 mg flat dose every two weeks, and ipilimumab was administered intravenously at 1 mg/kg every six weeks. Every two weeks, patients got intravenous cyclophosphamide at 200 mg/m2, given one day ahead of each radiation and immunotherapy administration. Patients took aspirin 300 mg orally once daily for four cycles, starting on cycle 1 day 1. Randomization of trial participants into treatment groups was not performed. Eight patients were included in the translational analysis, namely three from the first dose cohort plus the first five from the second dose cohort.

In light of the paper, this sample's time point label describes: before trial treatment. Donors were enrolled in RACIN, a single-arm phase I dose-escalation trial in which nivolumab, ipilimumab, aspirin, low-dose cyclophosphamide and low-dose radiotherapy were combined. Eligible patients had advanced, TIL-negative solid tumors. Details on this clonotype: The antigen it recognizes is unknown. It may be a read error: a sequence one base away is much more abundant.

CDR1 and CDR2, per the germline V gene, are SGHVT and SQSDAQ. Including the terminal cysteine and phenylalanine, the CDR3 comprises 15 residues. Only the CDR3 region is kept as DNA, spanning 45 bases read in frame from base 1. Instrument used: Illumina HiSeq 2500. Superscript III and a set of TRAV- and TRBV-specific primers were used to synthesize first-strand cDNA, so that both TCRalpha and TCRbeta chains were covered. A roughly 19-cycle PCR with Phusion amplified the TCRs, pairing a constant-region primer with the adapter that was attached to the V primers. Isolated mRNA was amplified with the MessageAmp II aRNA Amplification Kit, using an approximately 17-hour in vitro transcription at 37°C. The Dynabeads mRNA DIRECT Purification Kit was used to isolate mRNA for TCR sequencing. Indexed Illumina adapters were added in a second roughly 26-cycle Phusion PCR, and the resulting products were purified with AMPure XP beads. The authors' pipeline ran thus. Custom Perl scripts pooled TCR sequences encoding the same protein, removed out-of-frame sequences and computed each clonotype's abundance. Any TCR sequence backed by just one read was left out of the analysis. Among the metrics used to describe the repertoires were Shannon entropy, Gini index, clonality, richness, and the frequency of TCRs shared between repertoires. TCRdb itself trimmed the public reads at Q25 with fastp, ran MiXCR and retained productive beta chains. Records with the same CDR3 protein are collapsed into one entry carrying the most frequent genes and DNA. The V and J calls here are based on TCRdb, not the publication. This sample gives around 76,000 distinct CDR3 sequences in total; around 32% of them show up just once. The top ten hold 8.5% to 14% of the sample.

The receptor comes from a female donor with ovarian cancer. The sequenced sample was PBMCs, obtained before treatment. Rearrangement joined TRBV7-4 to TRBJ2-3; the D gene is tentatively TRBD1 or TRBD2, each matching 6 bases. The CDR3 here reads CASSLSGAQSETQYF. The DNA is as follows: TGTGCCAGCAGCTTATCGGGGGCGCAGTCAGAAACGCAGTATTTT.